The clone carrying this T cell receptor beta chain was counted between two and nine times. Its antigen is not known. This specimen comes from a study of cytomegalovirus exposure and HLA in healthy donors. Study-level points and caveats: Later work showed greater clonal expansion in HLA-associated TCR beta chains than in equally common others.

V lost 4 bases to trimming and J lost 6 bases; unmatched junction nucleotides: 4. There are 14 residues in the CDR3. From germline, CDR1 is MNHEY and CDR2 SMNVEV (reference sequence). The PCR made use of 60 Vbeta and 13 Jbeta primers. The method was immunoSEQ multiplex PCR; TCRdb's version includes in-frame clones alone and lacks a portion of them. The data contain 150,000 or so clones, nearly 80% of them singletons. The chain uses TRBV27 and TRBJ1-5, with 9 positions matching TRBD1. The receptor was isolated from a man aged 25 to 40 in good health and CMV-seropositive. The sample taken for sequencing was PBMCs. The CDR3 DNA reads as TGTGCCAGCAGTTGGACAGGGGCGGGTCAGCCCCAGCATTTT. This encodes CASSWTGAGQPQHF.